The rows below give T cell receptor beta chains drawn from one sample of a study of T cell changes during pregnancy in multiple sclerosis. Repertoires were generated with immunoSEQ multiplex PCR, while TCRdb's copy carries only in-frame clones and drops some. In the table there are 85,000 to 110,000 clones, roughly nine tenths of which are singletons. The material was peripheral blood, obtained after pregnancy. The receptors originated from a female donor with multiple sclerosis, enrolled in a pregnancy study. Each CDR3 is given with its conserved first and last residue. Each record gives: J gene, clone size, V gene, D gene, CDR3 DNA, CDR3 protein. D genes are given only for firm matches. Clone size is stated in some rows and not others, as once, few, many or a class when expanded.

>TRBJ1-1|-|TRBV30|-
TGTGCCTGGGAAATGACAGAAAGGTTCACTGAAGCTTTCTTT
CAWEMTERFTEAFF
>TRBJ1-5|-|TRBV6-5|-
TGTGCCAGCAGCTCGACACTCAATCAGCCCCAGCATTTT
CASSSTLNQPQHF
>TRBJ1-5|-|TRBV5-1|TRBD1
TGCGCCAGCAGCTTAGGAGACAGGGCCAATCAGCCCCAGCATTTT
CASSLGDRANQPQHF
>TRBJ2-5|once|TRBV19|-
TGTGCCAGTAGTATCCGGTTGGGGGGTAGTGAGACCCAGTACTTC
CASSIRLGGSETQYF
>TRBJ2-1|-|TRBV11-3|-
TGTGCCAGCAGCTTAGATAACACAATGCCGTTCTTC
CASSLDNTMPFF
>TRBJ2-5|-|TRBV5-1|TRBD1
TGCGCCAGCAGCGTACAGGGGGTGGAGACCCAGTACTTC
CASSVQGVETQYF
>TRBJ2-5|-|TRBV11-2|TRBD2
TGTGCCAGCAGCCGACTAGCGGGAGGGAGGGCGGCCCAAGAGACCCAGTACTTC
CASSRLAGGRAAQETQYF
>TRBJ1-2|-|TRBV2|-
TGTGCCAGCAGTGAATCCCCGGGGGGCTACACCTTC
CASSESPGGYTF
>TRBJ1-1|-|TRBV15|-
TGTGCCACCAGCAGCAGGACAGTAAGGAACACTGAAGCTTTCTTT
CATSSRTVRNTEAFF
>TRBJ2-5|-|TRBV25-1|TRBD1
TGTGCCAGCAGTGAGATTACAGGGGTAGAGACCCAGTACTTC
CASSEITGVETQYF
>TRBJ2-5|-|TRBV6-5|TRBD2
TGTGCCAGCAGAGTAGCGGGAAGGGAGACCCAGTACTTC
CASRVAGRETQYF
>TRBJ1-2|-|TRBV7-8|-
TGTGCCAGCAGCCATCTCCGGACTGTCGGCTACACCTTC
CASSHLRTVGYTF
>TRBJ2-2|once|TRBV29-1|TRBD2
TGCAGCGTCCCGGCGGGACTAGCGGGAGGAAACACCGGGGAGCTGTTTTTT
CSVPAGLAGGNTGELFF
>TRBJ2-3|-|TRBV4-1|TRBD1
TGCGCCAGCAGCCAGGAGACAGGGATGAGCACAGATACGCAGTATTTT
CASSQETGMSTDTQYF
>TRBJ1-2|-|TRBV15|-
TGTGCCACCAGCAGAGTAGTTGGGGCAGGGAAGACGGCTAACTATGGCTACACCTTC
CATSRVVGAGKTANYGYTF
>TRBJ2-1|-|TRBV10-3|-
TGTGCCGCCGGCCCGAGCGGGCAACAGGGGAATGAGCAGTTCTTC
CAAGPSGQQGNEQFF
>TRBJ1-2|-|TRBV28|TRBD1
TGTGCCAGCAGTGCCGGGACAGCAAACTATGGCTACACCTTC
CASSAGTANYGYTF
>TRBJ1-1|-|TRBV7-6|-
TGTGCCAGCAGCTTAGGAGGCAGCCTCAACACTGAAGCTTTCTTT
CASSLGGSLNTEAFF
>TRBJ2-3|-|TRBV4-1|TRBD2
TGCGCCAGCAGCCACCGACTAGCGGGGGTAACAGATACGCAGTATTTT
CASSHRLAGVTDTQYF
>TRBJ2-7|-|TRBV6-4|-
TGTGCCAGCATAAAATCCTACGAGCAGTACTTC
CASIKSYEQYF
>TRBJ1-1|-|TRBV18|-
TGTGCCAGCTCACGAGCCAACACTGAAGCTTTCTTT
CASSRANTEAFF
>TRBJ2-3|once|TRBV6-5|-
TGTGCCAGCAGTTCGGCAGATACGCAGTATTTT
CASSSADTQYF
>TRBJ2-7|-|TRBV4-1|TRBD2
TGCGCCAGCAGCCAAGACAGCGGGAGGGCCCACGAGCAGTACTTC
CASSQDSGRAHEQYF
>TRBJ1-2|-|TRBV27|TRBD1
TGTGCCAGCAGTGGGGACAGCCCACCTTCGAATGGCTACACCTTC
CASSGDSPPSNGYTF
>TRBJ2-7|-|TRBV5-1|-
TGCGCCAGCAAATTGTGGGGAGGCAGCTCCTACGAGCAGTACTTC
CASKLWGGSSYEQYF
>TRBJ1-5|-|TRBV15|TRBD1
TGTGCCACCAGCAGAGATCGCCAGGGGGCCAATCAGCCCCAGCATTTT
CATSRDRQGANQPQHF
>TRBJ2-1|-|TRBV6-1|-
TGTGCCAGCAGTGAAGTGTGGACCTGGGGGCCTTCCTACAATGAGCAGTTCTTC
CASSEVWTWGPSYNEQFF
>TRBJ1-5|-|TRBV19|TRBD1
TGTGCCAGTAACCGTCTCTCAGGGGGTAGAAGCAATCAGCCCCAGCATTTT
CASNRLSGGRSNQPQHF
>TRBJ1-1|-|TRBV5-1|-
TGCGCCAGCAGCTTGGACGCGGTCATGAACACTGAAGCTTTCTTT
CASSLDAVMNTEAFF
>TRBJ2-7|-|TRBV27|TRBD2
TGTGCCAGCAGTTGGGGGGGTTACGAGCAGTACTTC
CASSWGGYEQYF
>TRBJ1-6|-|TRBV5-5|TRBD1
TGTGCCAGCAGCTGGGAGGTGGCAGGGGGGTTCTCCTATAATTCACCCCTCCACTTT
CASSWEVAGGFSYNSPLHF
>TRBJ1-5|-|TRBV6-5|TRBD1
TGTGCCAGCAGTATAAACAGGGGAGGCAATCAGCCCCAGCATTTT
CASSINRGGNQPQHF
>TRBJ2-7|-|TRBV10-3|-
TGTGCCATCAGTGACAACCTGGAGGGCGAGCAGTACTTC
CAISDNLEGEQYF
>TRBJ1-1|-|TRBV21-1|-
TGTGCCATCTGGGAGAGGCCGGTGGACACTGAAGCTTTCTTT
CAIWERPVDTEAFF
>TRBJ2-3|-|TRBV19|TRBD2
TGTGCCAGTAGTGCCCCAAGCGGGGGCACAGATACGCAGTATTTT
CASSAPSGGTDTQYF
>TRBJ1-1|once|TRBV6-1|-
TGTGCACTCGCAGCGGCGGGGAACACTGAAGCTTTCTTT
CALAAAGNTEAFF
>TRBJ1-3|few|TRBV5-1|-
TGCGCCAGCACCGAATCACTTAGCTCTGGAAACACCATATATTTT
CASTESLSSGNTIYF
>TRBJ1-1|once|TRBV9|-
TGTGCCAGCAGCGTAGCTCACGGTACTGAAGCTTTCTTT
CASSVAHGTEAFF
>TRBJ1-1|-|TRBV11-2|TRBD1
TGTGCCAGCAGCTTAGATAGGACAGGGACGAGATTTCGGTCTGAAGCTTTCTTT
CASSLDRTGTRFRSEAFF
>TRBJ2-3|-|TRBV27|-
TGTGCCAGCAGTCAAGGGGGTGGCCCCTCTAGCACAGATACGCAGTATTTT
CASSQGGGPSSTDTQYF
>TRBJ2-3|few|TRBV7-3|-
TGTGCCAGCAGCTTAGGGGCTCGCACAGATACGCAGTATTTT
CASSLGARTDTQYF
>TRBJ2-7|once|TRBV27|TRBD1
TGTGCCAGCAGTTTCCGACAGGGGGGTACCTACGAGCAGTACTTC
CASSFRQGGTYEQYF
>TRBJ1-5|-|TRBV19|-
TGTGCCAGTAACCGCGGGCATCAGCCCCAGCATTTT
CASNRGHQPQHF
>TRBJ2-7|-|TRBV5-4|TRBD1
TGTGCCAGCAGCTTTTATCCGGGACAGGGCGGCTACGAGCAGTACTTC
CASSFYPGQGGYEQYF
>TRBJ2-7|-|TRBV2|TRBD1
TGTGCCAGCAGTGAATTGACAGGGGGCGGGGAGCAGTACTTC
CASSELTGGGEQYF
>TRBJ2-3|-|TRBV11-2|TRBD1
TGTGCCAGCAGCCTGGGACCGGGACAGGGTGGAGATACGCAGTATTTT
CASSLGPGQGGDTQYF
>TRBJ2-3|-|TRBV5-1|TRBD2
TGCGCCAGCAGTCCACTAGCGGGGGGGCTAAGTTCAAAAGATACGCAGTATTTT
CASSPLAGGLSSKDTQYF
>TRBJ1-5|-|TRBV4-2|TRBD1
TGTGCCAGCAGCTCCACCGCCCTGGGACAGAATCAGCCCCAGCATTTT
CASSSTALGQNQPQHF
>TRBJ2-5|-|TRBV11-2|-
TGTGCCAGCAGCTTAGCTTACCAAGAGACCCAGTACTTC
CASSLAYQETQYF
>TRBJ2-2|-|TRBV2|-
TGTGCCAGCAGTCGAAACGCGGCCGGGGAGCTGTTTTTT
CASSRNAAGELFF
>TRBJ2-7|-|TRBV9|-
TGTGCCAGCAGCGTAGCCCTTGTGGGGCTCAACGAGCAGTACTTC
CASSVALVGLNEQYF
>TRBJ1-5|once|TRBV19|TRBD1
TGTGCCAGTAGTATAACAACAGGGGGCGGGAAGCCCCAGCATTTT
CASSITTGGGKPQHF
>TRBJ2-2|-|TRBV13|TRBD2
TGTGCCAGCAGGCGCCGCGGAGCGGGGGGGCCCGACGGGGAGCTGTTTTTT
CASRRRGAGGPDGELFF
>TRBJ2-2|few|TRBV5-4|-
TGTGCCAGCAGCTCAGGACAGCCGAACACCGGGGAGCTGTTTTTT
CASSSGQPNTGELFF
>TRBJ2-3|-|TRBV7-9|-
TGTGCCAGCGGGCGGCGCGGGTCCAGCACAGATACGCAGTATTTT
CASGRRGSSTDTQYF
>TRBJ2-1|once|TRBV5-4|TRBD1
TGTGCCAGCAGCTTGGGGACAGGGGTTTACAATGAGCAGTTCTTC
CASSLGTGVYNEQFF
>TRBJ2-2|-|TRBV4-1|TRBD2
TGCGCCAGCAGCCAGCTACTCCGGGGACTAGCGGGAGGGGCCCCCGGGGAGCTGTTTTTT
CASSQLLRGLAGGAPGELFF
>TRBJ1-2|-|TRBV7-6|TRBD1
TGTGCCAGCAGCCCGCTTGGAGGGGGCAACTATGGCTACACCTTC
CASSPLGGGNYGYTF
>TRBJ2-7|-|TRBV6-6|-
TGTGCCAGCAGAGTGGACAATGAGTACGAGCAGTACTTC
CASRVDNEYEQYF